This is a list of T cell receptor beta chains from one sample in a study of read filtering for tumor transcriptome and immune sequencing. TCRdb reprocessed the reads with MiXCR, giving one entry per CDR3 protein. Of fewer than 35,000 distinct CDR3 sequences in the sample, 15% to 20% were seen once. Sequenced: a population of CD138-negative cells sorted from bone marrow. The receptor source for this set is a donor at least 40 years old with multiple myeloma. CDR3s include the opening cysteine and the closing phenylalanine or tryptophan. D genes are given only for firm matches. The size of a clone is reported for some rows only, either as once, few or many, or as a class for expanded clones.

d_call: TRBD1; cdr3_length: 16; v_call: TRBV19; j_call: TRBJ2-7; clone_size: many; cdr3_aa: CASTPLRDSPAREQYF; cdr3_nt: TGTGCCAGTACCCCGCTCCGGGACAGCCCTGCGAGGGAGCAGTACTTC
d_call: -; cdr3_length: 13; v_call: TRBV2; j_call: TRBJ2-5; clone_size: -; cdr3_aa: CASSLPPGGDQYF; cdr3_nt: TGTGCCAGCAGCTTACCCCCTGGCGGAGACCAGTACTTC
d_call: -; cdr3_length: 15; v_call: TRBV19; j_call: TRBJ1-4; clone_size: many; cdr3_aa: CASSMRVSANEKLFF; cdr3_nt: TGTGCCAGTAGTATGAGAGTTTCGGCTAATGAAAAACTGTTTTTT
d_call: TRBD2; cdr3_length: 15; v_call: TRBV7-9; j_call: TRBJ2-1; clone_size: medium-sized; cdr3_aa: CASSLGGLGYNEQFF; cdr3_nt: TGTGCCAGCAGCTTAGGGGGACTAGGCTACAATGAGCAGTTCTTC
d_call: TRBD2; cdr3_length: 16; v_call: TRBV2; j_call: TRBJ2-5; clone_size: few; cdr3_aa: CASSARLATYEETQYF; cdr3_nt: TGTGCCAGCAGCGCAAGACTAGCGACCTACGAAGAGACCCAGTACTTC
d_call: -; cdr3_length: 15; v_call: TRBV28; j_call: TRBJ2-5; clone_size: -; cdr3_aa: CASSLPSRVQETQYF; cdr3_nt: TGTGCCAGCAGTTTGCCTTCTAGAGTACAAGAGACCCAGTACTTC
d_call: TRBD2; cdr3_length: 15; v_call: TRBV20-1; j_call: TRBJ2-1; clone_size: many; cdr3_aa: CSADWTSGSYNEQFF; cdr3_nt: TGCAGTGCTGATTGGACTAGCGGATCCTACAATGAGCAGTTCTTC
d_call: -; cdr3_length: 14; v_call: TRBV5-6; j_call: TRBJ2-1; clone_size: once; cdr3_aa: CASSLVGGLNEQFF; cdr3_nt: TGTGCCAGCAGCTTGGTCGGGGGATTGAATGAGCAGTTCTTC
d_call: -; cdr3_length: 15; v_call: TRBV6-1; j_call: TRBJ2-2; clone_size: many; cdr3_aa: CASSEVVRGRGELFF; cdr3_nt: TGTGCCAGCAGTGAAGTCGTCCGGGGGAGGGGGGAGCTGTTTTTT
d_call: TRBD2; cdr3_length: 15; v_call: TRBV20-1; j_call: TRBJ2-7; clone_size: many; cdr3_aa: CSARASGRATHEQYF; cdr3_nt: TGCAGTGCTAGAGCTAGCGGGAGGGCCACCCACGAGCAGTACTTC
d_call: TRBD2; cdr3_length: 15; v_call: TRBV2; j_call: TRBJ2-1; clone_size: medium-sized; cdr3_aa: CASSEQAGGGNEQFF; cdr3_nt: TGTGCCAGCAGTGAACAGGCGGGAGGAGGCAATGAGCAGTTCTTC
d_call: TRBD2; cdr3_length: 16; v_call: TRBV5-4; j_call: TRBJ2-1; clone_size: -; cdr3_aa: CASSTGTSGSRGEQFF; cdr3_nt: TGTGCCAGCAGCACCGGGACTAGCGGGAGCAGGGGTGAGCAGTTCTTC
d_call: -; cdr3_length: 17; v_call: TRBV6-5; j_call: TRBJ2-3; clone_size: many; cdr3_aa: CASSYSSPGSGTDTQYF; cdr3_nt: TGTGCCAGCAGTTACTCGAGTCCGGGGTCGGGCACAGATACGCAGTATTTT
d_call: -; cdr3_length: 14; v_call: TRBV25-1; j_call: TRBJ2-5; clone_size: many; cdr3_aa: CASSEYGPQETQYF; cdr3_nt: TGTGCCAGCAGTGAGTACGGACCCCAAGAGACCCAGTACTTC
d_call: -; cdr3_length: 16; v_call: TRBV6-1; j_call: TRBJ1-5; clone_size: many; cdr3_aa: CASSETPGPGNQPQHF; cdr3_nt: TGTGCCAGCAGTGAAACCCCGGGCCCGGGCAATCAGCCCCAGCATTTT
d_call: TRBD2; cdr3_length: 15; v_call: TRBV2; j_call: TRBJ2-3; clone_size: many; cdr3_aa: CASNQRGGLGDTQYF; cdr3_nt: TGTGCCAGCAATCAGCGGGGGGGCCTAGGAGATACGCAGTATTTT
d_call: TRBD1; cdr3_length: 16; v_call: TRBV6-1; j_call: TRBJ2-5; clone_size: -; cdr3_aa: CASSESPGQMEETQYF; cdr3_nt: TGTGCCAGCAGTGAAAGTCCGGGACAGATGGAAGAGACCCAGTACTTC
d_call: -; cdr3_length: 13; v_call: TRBV28; j_call: TRBJ1-1; clone_size: -; cdr3_aa: CASSNGAVGEAFF; cdr3_nt: TGTGCCAGCAGCAACGGGGCCGTGGGTGAAGCTTTCTTT
d_call: TRBD2; cdr3_length: 15; v_call: TRBV7-3; j_call: TRBJ2-2; clone_size: many; cdr3_aa: CASSSGTSVGGELFF; cdr3_nt: TGTGCCAGCAGCTCCGGGACTAGCGTGGGCGGGGAGCTGTTTTTT
d_call: TRBD2; cdr3_length: 18; v_call: TRBV20-1; j_call: TRBJ2-1; clone_size: many; cdr3_aa: CSARARGRKKSSYNEQFF; cdr3_nt: TGCAGTGCTAGGGCTCGCGGGAGGAAGAAAAGCTCCTACAATGAGCAGTTCTTC
d_call: TRBD1; cdr3_length: 16; v_call: TRBV9; j_call: TRBJ2-1; clone_size: many; cdr3_aa: CASSPDDRAVYNEQFF; cdr3_nt: TGTGCCAGCAGCCCAGACGACAGGGCGGTCTACAATGAGCAGTTCTTC
d_call: -; cdr3_length: 15; v_call: TRBV28; j_call: TRBJ1-5; clone_size: many; cdr3_aa: CASSLVGQGNQPQHF; cdr3_nt: TGTGCCAGCAGTCTCGTAGGGCAGGGGAATCAGCCCCAGCATTTT
d_call: -; cdr3_length: 15; v_call: TRBV9; j_call: TRBJ2-1; clone_size: many; cdr3_aa: CASSNSGNEYNEQFF; cdr3_nt: TGTGCCAGCAGCAATAGCGGAAATGAATACAATGAGCAGTTCTTC
d_call: -; cdr3_length: 14; v_call: TRBV5-1; j_call: TRBJ2-7; clone_size: many; cdr3_aa: CASSLKGQSIEQYF; cdr3_nt: TGCGCCAGCAGCTTGAAGGGTCAATCCATCGAGCAGTACTTC
d_call: -; cdr3_length: 15; v_call: TRBV18; j_call: TRBJ2-1; clone_size: -; cdr3_aa: CASSPFQGRFNEQFF; cdr3_nt: TGTGCCAGCTCCCCCTTTCAGGGGCGTTTCAATGAGCAGTTCTTC
d_call: -; cdr3_length: 13; v_call: TRBV20-1; j_call: TRBJ2-7; clone_size: -; cdr3_aa: CSARRGSADEQYF; cdr3_nt: TGCAGTGCTAGGAGGGGGTCAGCGGATGAGCAGTACTTC
d_call: -; cdr3_length: 11; v_call: TRBV12-3/TRBV12-4; j_call: TRBJ1-1; clone_size: many; cdr3_aa: CASSRTAEAFF; cdr3_nt: TGTGCCAGCAGTCGGACAGCTGAAGCTTTCTTT
d_call: -; cdr3_length: 13; v_call: TRBV28; j_call: TRBJ2-5; clone_size: many; cdr3_aa: CASSSGYQETQYF; cdr3_nt: TGTGCCAGCAGTTCGGGGTACCAAGAGACCCAGTACTTC
d_call: -; cdr3_length: 14; v_call: TRBV5-1; j_call: TRBJ2-5; clone_size: few; cdr3_aa: CASSLTQLMETQYF; cdr3_nt: TGCGCCAGCAGCTTGACACAGCTCATGGAGACCCAGTACTTC
d_call: TRBD1; cdr3_length: 18; v_call: TRBV19; j_call: TRBJ2-6; clone_size: -; cdr3_aa: CASSGRTGGGSEANVLTF; cdr3_nt: TGTGCCAGTAGTGGACGGACAGGGGGAGGATCTGAGGCCAACGTCCTGACTTTC
d_call: -; cdr3_length: 11; v_call: TRBV28; j_call: TRBJ1-1; clone_size: once; cdr3_aa: CASTFLTEAYF; cdr3_nt: TGTGCCAGCACTTTCCTCACTGAAGCTTACTTT
d_call: TRBD1; cdr3_length: 14; v_call: TRBV25-1; j_call: TRBJ2-7; clone_size: many; cdr3_aa: CAQMGQKRAYEQYF; cdr3_nt: TGTGCCCAAATGGGACAGAAGAGAGCCTACGAGCAGTACTTC
d_call: -; cdr3_length: 12; v_call: TRBV20-1; j_call: TRBJ2-5; clone_size: many; cdr3_aa: CSASGKQETQYF; cdr3_nt: TGCAGTGCTAGCGGAAAACAAGAGACCCAGTACTTC
d_call: -; cdr3_length: 15; v_call: TRBV15; j_call: TRBJ1-5; clone_size: few; cdr3_aa: CATSRARGDNQPQHF; cdr3_nt: TGTGCCACCAGCAGAGCGCGCGGGGACAATCAGCCCCAGCATTTT
d_call: -; cdr3_length: 16; v_call: TRBV7-3; j_call: TRBJ2-1; clone_size: many; cdr3_aa: CASSPERESSYNEQFF; cdr3_nt: TGTGCCAGCAGCCCGGAGCGTGAGAGCTCCTACAATGAGCAGTTCTTC
d_call: TRBD2; cdr3_length: 19; v_call: TRBV18; j_call: TRBJ2-1; clone_size: many; cdr3_aa: CASSLKDRALAGGGNEQFF; cdr3_nt: TGTGCCAGCTCACTGAAAGACAGGGCCCTAGCGGGAGGCGGCAATGAGCAGTTCTTC
d_call: -; cdr3_length: 12; v_call: TRBV5-5; j_call: TRBJ1-2; clone_size: many; cdr3_aa: CASSSGSYGYTF; cdr3_nt: TGTGCCAGCAGCTCAGGGTCCTATGGCTACACCTTC
d_call: TRBD1; cdr3_length: 14; v_call: TRBV5-1; j_call: TRBJ2-5; clone_size: many; cdr3_aa: CASSSGQGIETQYF; cdr3_nt: TGCGCCAGCAGCTCTGGACAGGGAATCGAGACCCAGTACTTC
d_call: -; cdr3_length: 14; v_call: TRBV18; j_call: TRBJ1-5; clone_size: many; cdr3_aa: CASSPTRDDQPQHF; cdr3_nt: TGTGCCAGCTCACCGACCAGGGATGATCAGCCCCAGCATTTT
d_call: TRBD2; cdr3_length: 15; v_call: TRBV20-1; j_call: TRBJ2-2; clone_size: many; cdr3_aa: CSARVGGADTGELFF; cdr3_nt: TGCAGTGCTAGAGTCGGGGGGGCGGACACCGGGGAGCTGTTTTTT
d_call: -; cdr3_length: 14; v_call: TRBV12-3/TRBV12-4; j_call: TRBJ2-2; clone_size: many; cdr3_aa: CASSFGGITGELFF; cdr3_nt: TGTGCCAGCAGTTTCGGTGGGATTACCGGGGAGCTGTTTTTT
d_call: -; cdr3_length: 15; v_call: TRBV28; j_call: TRBJ2-1; clone_size: many; cdr3_aa: CASNPAGSGYNEQFF; cdr3_nt: TGTGCCAGCAACCCCGCCGGTAGCGGATACAATGAGCAGTTCTTC
d_call: TRBD1; cdr3_length: 13; v_call: TRBV20-1; j_call: TRBJ2-7; clone_size: medium-sized; cdr3_aa: CSARGQGFHEQYF; cdr3_nt: TGCAGTGCTAGAGGACAGGGTTTCCACGAGCAGTACTTC
d_call: TRBD2; cdr3_length: 16; v_call: TRBV29-1; j_call: TRBJ2-1; clone_size: many; cdr3_aa: CSAKKAGGGPYNEQFF; cdr3_nt: TGCAGCGCCAAGAAGGCAGGCGGGGGTCCCTACAATGAGCAGTTCTTC
d_call: -; cdr3_length: 12; v_call: TRBV29-1; j_call: TRBJ1-1; clone_size: many; cdr3_aa: CSGGGGGTEAFF; cdr3_nt: TGCAGCGGTGGGGGGGGCGGCACTGAAGCTTTCTTT
d_call: -; cdr3_length: 14; v_call: TRBV10-1; j_call: TRBJ2-3; clone_size: few; cdr3_aa: CASRAGGNTDTQYF; cdr3_nt: TGCGCCAGTAGAGCTGGCGGAAACACAGATACGCAGTATTTT
d_call: TRBD1; cdr3_length: 16; v_call: TRBV7-9; j_call: TRBJ1-4; clone_size: once; cdr3_aa: CASSRTPEQGREELFF; cdr3_nt: TGTGCCAGCAGCCGAACTCCGGAACAGGGGCGTGAAGAACTGTTTTTT
d_call: -; cdr3_length: 12; v_call: TRBV5-1; j_call: TRBJ2-5; clone_size: few; cdr3_aa: CASSVGQETQYF; cdr3_nt: TGCGCCAGCAGTGTGGGCCAAGAGACCCAGTACTTC
d_call: TRBD1; cdr3_length: 16; v_call: TRBV5-1; j_call: TRBJ1-6; clone_size: few; cdr3_aa: CASSLGQGGHNSPLHF; cdr3_nt: TGCGCCAGCAGCTTGGGACAGGGGGGTCATAATTCACCCCTCCACTTT
d_call: TRBD1; cdr3_length: 15; v_call: TRBV19; j_call: TRBJ2-2; clone_size: many; cdr3_aa: CASSPPTGDTGELFF; cdr3_nt: TGTGCCAGTAGTCCACCAACAGGGGACACCGGGGAGCTGTTTTTT
d_call: TRBD2; cdr3_length: 15; v_call: TRBV28; j_call: TRBJ2-1; clone_size: many; cdr3_aa: CASSFAGGNWEEQFF; cdr3_nt: TGTGCCAGCAGTTTTGCGGGGGGAAATTGGGAGGAGCAGTTCTTC
d_call: TRBD2; cdr3_length: 16; v_call: TRBV7-2; j_call: TRBJ2-1; clone_size: many; cdr3_aa: CASSGRGGSSYNEQFF; cdr3_nt: TGTGCCAGCAGTGGTAGGGGCGGGAGCTCCTACAATGAGCAGTTCTTC
d_call: TRBD1; cdr3_length: 15; v_call: TRBV5-6; j_call: TRBJ2-7; clone_size: many; cdr3_aa: CASSLRDRVRHEQYF; cdr3_nt: TGTGCCAGCAGCTTGCGCGACAGGGTGCGCCACGAGCAGTACTTC